These 32 T cell receptor beta chains were sequenced from one sample in a study of CD8 T cells in ankylosing spondylitis. Each CDR3 protein gets one entry after TCRdb re-called the 5' RACE reads with MiXCR. The table records roughly 90,000 distinct CDR3 sequences, roughly 8.3% of them present only once. Sequenced sample: blood, either unsorted or a sorted T cell fraction (not recorded which). These receptors all stem from a male donor with ankylosing spondylitis or in good health (not recorded which).

This clonotype was seen a handful of times. The chain couples TRBV11-2 to TRBJ2-7; perhaps TRBD2 as D (6 bases). Germline V CDR1 and CDR2: SGHAT, FQNNGV. The ends were cut back, 3 bases at V and 2 bases at J, with 11 bases in the middle. This CDR3 has 14 residues. Written as DNA, the CDR3 is TGTGCCAGCAGCTTTTCTGCGGGACCCTACGAGCAGTACTTC. Amino acids: CASSFSAGPYEQYF.

This clonotype has a count of ten or more. The rearrangement uses TRBV6-2 or TRBV6-3 and TRBJ2-7; D remains ambiguous. The V end lost 2 bases, the J end lost 5 bases, and 7 bases lay between the germline ends. Germline CDR1 reads MNHEY; CDR2 reads SVGEGT. CDR3 length: 12 amino acids. The CDR3 DNA reads TGTGCCAGCAGTTACCCCCTCCACGAGCAGTACTTC. Translation gives CASSYPLHEQYF.

This clonotype was counted ten times or more. The DNA of the CDR3 is TGTGCCAGCAGTTTAATGGAAAGTTTCGGGGTAAGACAGCCCCAGCATTTT. Its protein is CASSLMESFGVRQPQHF. The J gene is TRBJ1-5, the V gene TRBV12-3 or TRBV12-4, with D hard to call. The CDR3 consists of 17 residues. Deletions cut 2 bases from V and 7 bases from J, with 21 bases between.

The chain uses TRBV9 and TRBJ2-1, with D unresolved. CDR3 length equals 11 residues. Germline V gene lookup returns CDR1 SGDLS and CDR2 YYNGEE. The V end was cut by 0 bases, the J end by 7 bases, with 2 bases between. CDR3 sequence (DNA): TGTGCCAGCAGCGTAGCGAATGAGCAGTTCTTC. Its translation: CASSVANEQFF.

This clonotype was counted many times. J is TRBJ2-5 and V is TRBV6-1, with a weak D call TRBD2 (5 bases). CDR3 size: 13 residues. V dropped 7 bases and J dropped 4 bases, with 13 bases sitting between them. Germline V gives CDR1 MNHNS, CDR2 SASEGT. Here the CDR3 reads CASTSRGSETQYF. In DNA form, the CDR3 reads TGTGCCAGCACCTCCCGCGGGTCAGAGACCCAGTACTTC.

This clonotype was seen many times. This chain links TRBV20-1 with TRBJ2-7; the D call may be TRBD1 or TRBD2 (6 bases each). CDR3 size: 13 residues. The germline gives CDR1 DFQATT, CDR2 SNEGSKA (reference sequence). Trimming took off 0 bases at V and 3 bases at J, with 9 bases between the two ends. Here the CDR3 reads CSAREGGRYEQYF. CDR3 DNA: TGCAGTGCTAGAGAGGGGGGCCGCTACGAGCAGTACTTC.

This clonotype came up many times. A junction boundary mismatches the germline segment, possibly from a read error. V is TRBV27 and J is TRBJ2-7; TRBD2 agrees at 8 bases. Germline CDR1 MNHEY, CDR2 SMNVEV (reference sequence). CDR3 length equals 13 residues. DNA for the CDR3: TGTGCCAGCAGGTCGGGAGGGGGGCTAGAGCATTACTTC. This codes for CASRSGGGLEHYF.

Many counts were recorded for this clonotype. The chain uses TRBV6-1 and TRBJ2-5; D might be TRBD1 (6 bases). Germline V lookup: CDR1 MNHNS, CDR2 SASEGT. The V gene lost 7 bases and the J gene lost 5 bases, with 17 bases spanning the gap. The CDR3 contains 14 residues. The CDR3 nucleotides read TGTGCCAGCAACCATTACAGGGAAGGCGAGACCCAGTACTTC. This translates into CASNHYREGETQYF.

This clonotype has ten or more counts. The V call is TRBV5-6, the J call TRBJ2-5; D remains ambiguous. CDR3 length equals 14 residues. Germline CDR1 is SGHDT and CDR2 is YYEEEE. V gave up 1 base and J gave up 1 base, with 8 bases separating them. CDR3 residues: CASSLRGFQETQYF. CDR3 nucleotides: TGTGCCAGCAGCTTGCGAGGTTTCCAAGAGACCCAGTACTTC.

This clonotype was counted ten times or more. This rearrangement joins TRBV20-1 to TRBJ1-5; D remains ambiguous. Trimming stripped 3 bases from V and 0 bases from J, with 9 bases between. Germline loops: CDR1 DFQATT, CDR2 SNEGSKA (reference sequence). CDR3 size: 14 residues. The CDR3 DNA reads as TGCAGTGCTAGTGCGGCCTATAGCAATCAGCCCCAGCATTTT. Translating gives CSASAAYSNQPQHF.

This clonotype was counted only a few times. The chain recombines TRBV29-1 with TRBJ1-1; TRBD1 is a possible D gene (6 bases). The CDR3 runs 14 residues. CDR1 SQVTM and CDR2 ANQGSEA come from the germline V gene. Trimming removed 1 base from V and 3 bases from J, with 12 bases in between. The CDR3 DNA sequence: TGCAGCGTTGAAGCAGATGCAGGGGACACTGAAGCTTTCTTT. It is translated as CSVEADAGDTEAFF.

In its sample, this clonotype was seen many times. This sequence joins TRBV25-1 and TRBJ1-2, with 7 bases aligning to TRBD1. Losses at the gene ends were 4 bases for V and 2 bases for J; bases not matched to a gene: 7. In germline, CDR1 is MGHDK, CDR2 SYGVNS. The CDR3 length is 15 residues. The CDR3 spells CASSGMTGTNYGYTF. CDR3 nucleotide sequence: TGTGCCAGCAGTGGTATGACAGGGACCAACTATGGCTACACCTTC.

This clonotype was observed many times. The rearrangement links TRBV7-9 to TRBJ1-1; D unresolved. The germline CDR1 and CDR2 sequences are SEHNR and FQNEAQ (reference sequence). The length of the CDR3 is 12 residues. Trimming stripped 7 bases from V and 0 bases from J, with 6 bases between. The CDR3 loop is CASTIMNTEAFF. CDR3 nucleotides: TGTGCCAGCACCATCATGAACACTGAAGCTTTCTTT.

This clonotype showed up many times. The chain links TRBV11-2 to TRBJ2-3; D gene unclear. Trimming removed 4 bases at V and 3 bases at J, with 20 bases between. The CDR3 totals 17 residues. Germline V CDR1 and CDR2: SGHAT, FQNNGV. CDR3 residues: CASSSAVGWYGTDTQYF. CDR3 coding DNA: TGTGCCAGCAGCTCGGCGGTCGGCTGGTACGGTACAGATACGCAGTATTTT.

This clonotype was counted many times. The genes are TRBV29-1 and TRBJ2-4; D remains unclear. Looked up from germline, CDR1 is SQVTM and CDR2 is ANQGSEA. V lost 5 bases and J lost 5, with 16 bases in between. This CDR3 region has 14 residues. CDR3 loop: CSVLREAQENIQYF. The CDR3 nucleotides read TGCAGCGTTCTGCGTGAAGCCCAGGAAAACATTCAGTACTTC. Combining the CDR3 with reference TRBV29-1 and TRBJ2-4 gives the whole variable domain SAVISQKPSRDICQRGTSLTIQCQVDSQVTMMFWYRQQPGQSLTLIATANQGSEATYESGFVIDKFPISRPNLTFSTLTVSNMSPEDSSIYLCSVLREAQENIQYFGAGTRLSVL.

Many counts were recorded for this clonotype. The chain combines TRBV4-3 with TRBJ2-1; 8 bases are shared with TRBD2. Germline V gene sequence: CDR1 LGHNA, CDR2 YSLEER. CDR3 length: 17 amino acids. J was trimmed by 5 bases and V by 1 base; bases with no gene match: 10. CDR3 sequence reads: CASSQAYSTSGDNEQFF. The CDR3 coding sequence is TGCGCCAGCAGCCAAGCATATTCCACTAGCGGAGACAATGAGCAGTTCTTC.

The sample holds many counts of this clonotype. The chain links TRBV18 to TRBJ1-3; D is unclear. This CDR3 has 15 amino acids. Trimming removed 2 bases from V and 6 bases from J, with 14 bases in between. Germline values: CDR1 KGHSH, CDR2 LQKENI. As DNA, the CDR3 is TGTGCCAGCTCACCAAGCGGCGGATCCGAAAACACCATATATTTT. It codes for CASSPSGGSENTIYF.

This clonotype was seen ten or more times. The chain employs TRBV5-8 and TRBJ1-6, with 9 bases matching TRBD1. The CDR3 consists of 17 residues. Germline-derived CDR1 and CDR2 are SGHTS and YDEGEE. The ends lost 2 bases at V and 0 bases at J; junction bases unmatched: 3. CDR3 nucleotides: TGTGCCAGCAGCTTTGGACAGGGGAGCTCCTATAATTCACCCCTCCACTTT. Protein sequence: CASSFGQGSSYNSPLHF.

The sample holds many counts of this clonotype. The gene calls are TRBV5-1 and TRBJ1-1, with no clear D. Trimming left V 0 bases short and J 1 base short, with 4 bases between. CDR1 and CDR2 from the germline V gene are SGHRS and YFSETQ. The CDR3 extends over 13 amino acids. The CDR3 coding sequence is TGCGCCAGCAGCTTGGGAAGGAACACTGAAGCTTTCTTT. This codes for CASSLGRNTEAFF.

In its sample, this clonotype was seen many times. The V and J genes are TRBV6-2 or TRBV6-3 and TRBJ2-1; TRBD2 might be the D (5 bases). This CDR3 has 13 residues. Germline V gene lookup returns CDR1 MNHEY and CDR2 SVGEGT. With 5 bases removed from V and 10 bases from J, the gap between germline ends came to 15 bases. The CDR3 here is CASSLRGTAEQFF. For the CDR3, the DNA is TGTGCCAGCAGTCTTCGGGGAACGGCGGAGCAGTTCTTC.

This clonotype has ten or more counts. The chain carries TRBV27 and TRBJ2-1; TRBD1 might be the D (6 bases). Trimming shortened V by 6 bases and J by 7 bases, and 16 bases separated the two germline ends. CDR1 and CDR2 (germline): MNHEY, SMNVEV (reference sequence). This CDR3 is built from 14 residues. CDR3 sequence (DNA): TGTGCCAGCAGGAAGGGGACAACAGGGAATGAGCAGTTCTTC. Translated: CASRKGTTGNEQFF.

This clonotype was counted many times. This chain's CDR3 is CASSLRGDRSNTEAFF. The DNA for the CDR3 is TGCGCCAGCAGCTTGAGGGGGGACAGATCGAACACTGAAGCTTTCTTT. The gene calls are TRBV5-1 and TRBJ1-1; 7 bases match TRBD1. After removal of 1 base from V and 1 base from J, the junction contained 7 bases not matched to a gene. The CDR3 totals 16 residues. Germline CDR1 is SGHRS and CDR2 is YFSETQ.

This clonotype was counted many times. The chain combines TRBV30 with TRBJ1-2; TRBD1 might be the D (5 bases). Germline-derived CDR1 and CDR2 are GTSNPN and SVGIG (reference sequence). The germline V and J ends were trimmed by 4 bases and 3 bases, with 12 bases remaining between them. The CDR3 has 13 residues. The CDR3: CAWIRGRYYGYTF. Written as DNA, the CDR3 is TGTGCCTGGATTCGGGGACGGTACTATGGCTACACCTTC.

This chain uses TRBV29-1 with TRBJ1-1; D is unresolved. The CDR3 covers 13 residues. V gave up 0 bases and J gave up 3 bases, with 8 bases separating them. Germline-derived CDR1 and CDR2 are SQVTM and ANQGSEA. The CDR3 bases are TGCAGCGTTGAAGAAGACGGTTACACTGAAGCTTTCTTT. Residues: CSVEEDGYTEAFF.

This clonotype was observed many times. This chain joins TRBV5-1 and TRBJ2-1, with D possibly being TRBD2 (6 bases). The CDR3 contains 13 residues. CDR1 and CDR2 from the germline V gene are SGHRS and YFSETQ. Trimming stripped 3 bases from V and 3 bases from J, with 7 bases between. The CDR3 nucleotides read TGCGCCAGCAGCTCGACTAGCTACAATGAGCAGTTCTTC. This translates into CASSSTSYNEQFF.

This clonotype was recorded many times. The chain has TRBV27 and TRBJ2-5, with D possibly being TRBD1 (5 bases). V lost 2 bases and J 2 bases, leaving 18 bases between the germline ends. From germline, CDR1 is MNHEY and CDR2 SMNVEV (reference sequence). The CDR3 covers 17 residues. In DNA form, the CDR3 reads TGTGCCAGCAGTTTAAGAGGACACCGAGTGACTCAAGAGACCCAGTACTTC. This translates into CASSLRGHRVTQETQYF.

In its sample, this clonotype was seen many times. The genes are TRBV29-1 and TRBJ2-2, with D unclear. The V gene's germline CDR1 is SQVTM and CDR2 ANQGSEA. CDR3 length: 12 residues. V was clipped by 2 bases and J by 3 bases, with 4 bases between them. CDR3 sequence: CSVEKDTGELFF. As DNA, the CDR3 is TGCAGCGTTGAAAAGGACACCGGGGAGCTGTTTTTT.

In its sample, this clonotype was seen many times. The chain joins TRBV6-1 to TRBJ1-1; D uncertain. This CDR3 is built from 16 residues. Between the trimmed V and J ends, which lost 1 base and 0 bases, there was a span of 12 bases. CDR1 is MNHNS, CDR2 SASEGT, per germline. DNA of the CDR3: TGTGCCAGCAGTGAAGAATCTCACTTTATGAACACTGAAGCTTTCTTT. It translates to CASSEESHFMNTEAFF.

With regard to this clonotype: Just one base apart from a much larger clone, this may be a read error. The rearrangement links TRBV6-1 to TRBJ2-3; the D is unclear. The CDR3 runs 15 residues. Germline assignment: CDR1 MNHNS and CDR2 SASEGT. CDR3: CASSRDTTFTDAQYF. CDR3 coding DNA: TGTGCCAGCAGCCGCGACACGACTTTCACAGATGCGCAGTATTTT.

This clonotype was counted at least ten times. The V gene is TRBV2, the J gene TRBJ1-5; 10 nucleotides agree with TRBD1. V shed 6 bases and J 5 bases; nucleotides not matched to a gene: 7. This CDR3 spans 15 amino acids. Germline CDR1 and CDR2: SNHLY and FYNNEI. The CDR3: CASSDNGQGDQPQHF. For the CDR3, the DNA is TGTGCCAGCAGCGACAACGGACAGGGGGATCAGCCCCAGCATTTT.

The table lists this clonotype with many counts. V is TRBV10-3 and J is TRBJ2-2; TRBD2 matches 7 bases. V shed 0 bases and J 4 bases; nucleotides not matched to a gene: 8. The germline V gene encodes CDR1 ENHRY and CDR2 SYGVKD. This CDR3 comprises 17 residues. The DNA for the CDR3 is TGTGCCATCAGTGAGTCGATGGCGGGGGTCCCCACCGGGGAGCTGTTTTTT. Encoded protein: CAISESMAGVPTGELFF.

This clonotype was seen repeatedly, ten times or more. J is TRBJ2-5 and V is TRBV12-3 or TRBV12-4; D is undetermined. The CDR3 runs to 13 residues. V lost 4 bases, J lost 5 bases, and 11 bases lay in between. CDR3 DNA sequence: TGTGCCAGCAGTTGGGCCAGCGTGGAGACCCAGTACTTC. The encoded protein is CASSWASVETQYF.